A selection of T cell receptor beta chains follows, all from one sample in a study of shared clonotypes between healthy human individuals. The data were produced by immunoSEQ multiplex PCR, yet TCRdb's version contains in-frame clones alone and is incomplete. The repertoire holds more than 2 million clones, with about 93% as singletons. Specimen: naive CD8+ T cells from PBMCs. These receptors were taken from a man between 18 and 29 years old in good health. Some clones in this sample may be carry-over from other donors' samples. The CDR3 runs from the conserved cysteine through the conserved F or W. The D gene is left open where the match is weak. Clone size is given for some rows only: seen once, a few or many times, or a class if the clone is expanded.

v_gene,d_gene,j_gene,abundance,CDR3aa,CDR3nt
TRBV9,TRBD1,TRBJ2-7,NA,CASSVGDRVNEQYF,TGTGCCAGCAGCGTAGGGGACAGGGTTAACGAGCAGTACTTC
TRBV27,TRBD1,TRBJ1-1,NA,CASSYTGGNTEAFF,TGTGCCAGCAGTTACACAGGGGGGAACACTGAAGCTTTCTTT
TRBV7-9,TRBD1,TRBJ2-7,NA,CASRGDRGPHEQYF,TGTGCCAGCAGGGGCGACAGGGGGCCCCACGAGCAGTACTTC
TRBV9,NA,TRBJ1-2,NA,CASSVDRENPGYTF,TGTGCCAGCAGCGTAGACAGGGAAAACCCGGGCTACACCTTC
TRBV29-1,TRBD1,TRBJ2-7,NA,CSAVGQGLYEQYF,TGCAGCGCCGTGGGACAGGGGTTGTACGAGCAGTACTTC
TRBV11-2,NA,TRBJ2-1,NA,CASSPQGRAYNEQFF,TGTGCCAGCAGCCCACAGGGGAGGGCCTACAATGAGCAGTTCTTC
TRBV7-9,NA,TRBJ2-3,NA,CASSLVILGAQYF,TGTGCCAGCAGCTTAGTTATCCTCGGGGCGCAGTATTTT
TRBV28,NA,TRBJ1-1,NA,CASWPPGAFF,TGTGCCAGCTGGCCGCCCGGTGCTTTCTTT
TRBV13,TRBD1,TRBJ2-1,NA,CASSLVTGVNEQFF,TGTGCCAGCAGCTTAGTTACAGGGGTTAATGAGCAGTTCTTC
TRBV2,TRBD2,TRBJ2-1,NA,CASKVWTSGFNEQFF,TGTGCCAGCAAAGTATGGACTAGCGGATTCAATGAGCAGTTCTTC
TRBV19,NA,TRBJ1-5,once,CASSTTVQPQHF,TGTGCCAGTAGTACTACGGTTCAGCCCCAGCATTTT
TRBV9,TRBD2,TRBJ2-5,once,CASSVATSGSETQYF,TGTGCCAGCAGCGTAGCAACTAGCGGGAGTGAGACCCAGTACTTC
TRBV9,NA,TRBJ2-1,NA,CASSPSLTNEQFF,TGTGCCAGCAGCCCCTCCCTTACCAATGAGCAGTTCTTC
TRBV4-3,NA,TRBJ2-3,NA,CASSQERLADTQYF,TGCGCCAGCAGCCAAGAACGCTTAGCGGATACGCAGTATTTT
TRBV6-5,TRBD1,TRBJ1-4,NA,CASSQRDRRKLFF,TGTGCCAGCAGTCAGCGGGACAGACGAAAACTGTTTTTT
TRBV2,NA,TRBJ2-5,NA,CASSDPTLQETQYF,TGTGCCAGCAGTGACCCGACCCTCCAAGAGACCCAGTACTTC
TRBV2,NA,TRBJ1-3,NA,CASSEAWAGDGNTIYF,TGTGCCAGCAGTGAAGCATGGGCAGGCGACGGAAACACCATATATTTT
TRBV28,TRBD2,TRBJ2-7,NA,CASRYPGTRNYEQYF,TGTGCCAGCAGGTACCCCGGGACTAGAAACTACGAGCAGTACTTC
TRBV5-4,TRBD1,TRBJ2-1,NA,CASSKGQGASYNEQFF,TGTGCCAGCAGTAAAGGACAGGGGGCCTCCTACAATGAGCAGTTCTTC
TRBV6-5,TRBD1,TRBJ1-1,few,CASSYSRDSFEAFF,TGTGCCAGCAGTTACTCCCGGGACAGCTTTGAAGCTTTCTTT
TRBV28,NA,TRBJ2-7,NA,CASSFGVDEQYF,TGTGCCAGCAGTTTTGGAGTGGACGAGCAGTACTTC
TRBV7-9,TRBD1,TRBJ2-2,few,CASSSPGQGRTGELFF,TGTGCCAGCAGCTCTCCGGGACAGGGTCGGACCGGGGAGCTGTTTTTT
TRBV6-5,NA,TRBJ1-1,few,CASRIGPLFIF,TGTGCCAGCAGAATCGGGCCCCTTTTCATCTTT
TRBV7-9,TRBD1,TRBJ2-3,NA,CASSAPTYRTGQVDTQYF,TGTGCCAGCAGCGCCCCAACCTACAGGACAGGGCAAGTAGATACGCAGTATTTT
TRBV6-5,NA,TRBJ2-3,NA,CASHKDRLNTDTQYF,TGTGCCAGCCATAAAGACAGGCTCAACACAGATACGCAGTATTTT
TRBV27,TRBD2,TRBJ2-7,NA,CASSFSREGLYEQYF,TGTGCCAGCAGTTTTTCCCGGGAGGGCCTTTACGAGCAGTACTTC
TRBV27,NA,TRBJ1-4,NA,CASSPLGQTSEKLFF,TGTGCCAGCAGTCCCCTCGGACAGACGAGTGAAAAACTGTTTTTT
TRBV11-3,NA,TRBJ2-1,NA,CASSLAGGNEQFF,TGTGCCAGCAGCTTAGCCGGCGGCAATGAGCAGTTCTTC
TRBV4-3,NA,TRBJ1-2,NA,CASSQDRRQGNGYTF,TGCGCCAGCAGCCAAGACCGCCGTCAGGGGAATGGCTACACCTTC
TRBV4-1,NA,TRBJ1-2,NA,CASSQAHRAMGYTF,TGCGCCAGCAGCCAAGCCCACAGGGCAATGGGCTACACCTTC
TRBV27,TRBD1,TRBJ2-1,NA,CASSPRPPQGANEQFF,TGTGCCAGCAGTCCCCGGCCCCCACAGGGGGCGAATGAGCAGTTCTTC
TRBV5-1,TRBD1,TRBJ2-7,once,CASSLGRGTGTYEQYF,TGCGCCAGCAGCTTGGGGAGGGGGACAGGGACCTACGAGCAGTACTTC
TRBV7-8,NA,TRBJ1-4,NA,CASSFDGGVLFF,TGTGCCAGCAGCTTCGATGGTGGGGTACTGTTTTTT
TRBV28,NA,TRBJ1-2,NA,CASSLLLGGFYGYTF,TGTGCCAGCAGTTTACTGCTGGGAGGGTTCTATGGCTACACCTTC
TRBV14,NA,TRBJ1-4,NA,CASSHFGEHNEKLFF,TGTGCCAGCAGCCACTTCGGGGAGCATAATGAAAAACTGTTTTTT
TRBV7-3,TRBD1,TRBJ2-7,NA,CASSYGTGITHEQYF,TGTGCCAGCAGCTACGGGACAGGGATTACCCACGAGCAGTACTTC
TRBV10-3,NA,TRBJ2-7,NA,CAIRGPGTSGSYEQYF,TGTGCCATCAGGGGCCCCGGGACAAGTGGGTCCTACGAGCAGTACTTC
TRBV13,TRBD1,TRBJ2-1,NA,CASSSRDSSRSYNEQFF,TGTGCCAGCAGCTCCCGGGACAGCTCGCGGAGTTACAATGAGCAGTTCTTC